These T cell receptor beta chains were read from a single sample in a study of spatial heterogeneity in lung cancer. TCRdb re-analysed the 5' RACE reads in MiXCR, keeping a single row per CDR3 protein. Among 1,400 to 1,500 distinct CDR3 sequences, roughly 9.3% were seen once, and the ten largest hold 32%. The material sequenced was lung tumor tissue, taken at surgery. These receptors came from a male donor with early-stage non-small cell lung cancer. The conserved cysteine and the conserved F or W are not part of the CDR3 here. Each record gives: J gene, V gene, CDR3 protein.

j_call: TRBJ1-1; v_call: TRBV5-1; cdr3_aa: ASSLADRNTEAF
j_call: TRBJ2-7; v_call: TRBV20-1; cdr3_aa: SAGGTGNFDEQY
j_call: TRBJ2-2; v_call: TRBV2; cdr3_aa: ASSEGDTGELF
j_call: TRBJ2-3; v_call: TRBV20-1; cdr3_aa: SAPGLAGTDTQY
j_call: TRBJ2-7; v_call: TRBV6-5; cdr3_aa: ASTLREGSYEQY
j_call: TRBJ2-5; v_call: TRBV23-1; cdr3_aa: ASSPGQGSGTQY
j_call: TRBJ2-2; v_call: TRBV7-3; cdr3_aa: ASSNETNRITGELF
j_call: TRBJ2-3; v_call: TRBV7-3; cdr3_aa: ASSQLGGADGDTQY
j_call: TRBJ2-5; v_call: TRBV14; cdr3_aa: ASSPLGLDETQY
j_call: TRBJ1-1; v_call: TRBV5-1; cdr3_aa: ASSLTLERTEAF
j_call: TRBJ2-1; v_call: TRBV7-3; cdr3_aa: ASTPSGSNEQF
j_call: TRBJ2-5; v_call: TRBV7-8; cdr3_aa: ASSLDRSQETQY
j_call: TRBJ2-2; v_call: TRBV5-1; cdr3_aa: ASSGGQGTNTGELF
j_call: TRBJ1-4; v_call: TRBV27; cdr3_aa: ASSPSLGFATNEKLF
j_call: TRBJ1-1; v_call: TRBV5-4; cdr3_aa: ASSLGRVPEAF
j_call: TRBJ2-2; v_call: TRBV5-1; cdr3_aa: ASSWTSGSGELF
j_call: TRBJ2-5; v_call: TRBV20-1; cdr3_aa: SASWTVSVEETQY
j_call: TRBJ2-7; v_call: TRBV27; cdr3_aa: ASSLSTAGSEDEQY
j_call: TRBJ1-2; v_call: TRBV18; cdr3_aa: ASSPSLPPGVASYGYT
j_call: TRBJ1-1; v_call: TRBV27; cdr3_aa: ASRGGITEAF
j_call: TRBJ2-7; v_call: TRBV5-1; cdr3_aa: ASSLAGWYEQY
j_call: TRBJ2-7; v_call: TRBV28; cdr3_aa: ASSIRGLYEQY
j_call: TRBJ2-1; v_call: TRBV5-1; cdr3_aa: ASSWGPPVNEQF
j_call: TRBJ2-6; v_call: TRBV5-5; cdr3_aa: ASSLGISLMLSGANVLT
j_call: TRBJ2-7; v_call: TRBV4-2; cdr3_aa: ASSQDFRLGLAGGPSHYEQY
j_call: TRBJ2-3; v_call: TRBV11-2; cdr3_aa: ASNPSGASTDTQY
j_call: TRBJ1-2; v_call: TRBV27; cdr3_aa: ASSFRTGPERRYGYT